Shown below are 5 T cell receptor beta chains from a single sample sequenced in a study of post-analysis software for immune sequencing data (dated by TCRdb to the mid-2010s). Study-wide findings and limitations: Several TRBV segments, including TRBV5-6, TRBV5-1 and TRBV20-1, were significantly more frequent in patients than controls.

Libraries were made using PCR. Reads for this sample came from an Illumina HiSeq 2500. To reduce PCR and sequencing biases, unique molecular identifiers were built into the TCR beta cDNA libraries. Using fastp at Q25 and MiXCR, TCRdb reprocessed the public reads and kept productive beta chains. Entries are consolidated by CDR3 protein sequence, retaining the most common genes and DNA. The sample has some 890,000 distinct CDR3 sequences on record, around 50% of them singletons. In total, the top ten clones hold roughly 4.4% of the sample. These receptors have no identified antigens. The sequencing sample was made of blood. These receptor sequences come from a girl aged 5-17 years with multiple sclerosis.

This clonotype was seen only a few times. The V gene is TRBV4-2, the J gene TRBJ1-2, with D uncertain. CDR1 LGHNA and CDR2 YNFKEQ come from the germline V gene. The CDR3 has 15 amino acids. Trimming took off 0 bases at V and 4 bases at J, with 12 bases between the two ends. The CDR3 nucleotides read TGTGCCAGCAGCCAAGACTCGGAGACGGCCTATGGCTACACCTTC. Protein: CASSQDSETAYGYTF.

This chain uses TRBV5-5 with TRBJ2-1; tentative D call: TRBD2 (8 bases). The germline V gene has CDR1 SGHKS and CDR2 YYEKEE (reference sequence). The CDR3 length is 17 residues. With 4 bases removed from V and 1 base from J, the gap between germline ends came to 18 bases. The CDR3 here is CASSREGAASSYNEQFF. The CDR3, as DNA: TGTGCCAGCAGCCGGGAGGGGGCCGCTTCTTCCTACAATGAGCAGTTCTTC.

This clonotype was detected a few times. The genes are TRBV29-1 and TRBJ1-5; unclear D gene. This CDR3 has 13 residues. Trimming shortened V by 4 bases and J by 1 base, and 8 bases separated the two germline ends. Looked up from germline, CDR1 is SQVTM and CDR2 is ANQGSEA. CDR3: CSVGDGSNQPQHF. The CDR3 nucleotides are TGCAGCGTTGGTGACGGGAGCAATCAGCCCCAGCATTTT. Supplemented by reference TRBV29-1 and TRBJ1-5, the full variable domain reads SAVISQKPSRDICQRGTSLTIQCQVDSQVTMMFWYRQQPGQSLTLIATANQGSEATYESGFVIDKFPISRPNLTFSTLTVSNMSPEDSSIYLCSVGDGSNQPQHFGDGTRLSIL.

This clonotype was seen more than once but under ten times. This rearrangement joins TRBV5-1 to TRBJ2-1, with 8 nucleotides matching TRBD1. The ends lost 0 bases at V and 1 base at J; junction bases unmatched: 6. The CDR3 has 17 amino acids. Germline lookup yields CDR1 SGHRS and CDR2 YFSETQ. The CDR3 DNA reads TGCGCCAGCAGCTTGGACGCGACAGGGGCATCCTACAATGAGCAGTTCTTC. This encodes CASSLDATGASYNEQFF.

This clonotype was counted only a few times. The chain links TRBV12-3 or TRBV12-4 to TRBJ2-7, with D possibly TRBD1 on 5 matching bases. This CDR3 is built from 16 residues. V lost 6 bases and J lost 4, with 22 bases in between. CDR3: CASSSGRDISYYEQYF. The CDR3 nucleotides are TGTGCCAGCAGCTCCGGCAGGGATATTTCCTATTACGAGCAGTACTTC.